Shown below are 25 T cell receptor beta chains from a single sample sequenced in a study of blood T cell repertoires in COVID-19. Produced via immunoSEQ multiplex PCR; TCRdb's table is partial and in-frame only. The sample records about 310,000 clones, 87% being singletons. Sequencing input: peripheral blood. These receptors were collected from a man aged 18-30 years with active or convalescent COVID-19.

This clone is a singleton in its sample. This chain links TRBV2 with TRBJ2-6; 7 bases line up with TRBD1. V lost 6 bases to trimming and J lost 4 bases; unmatched junction nucleotides: 6. CDR1 SNHLY and CDR2 FYNNEI come from the germline V gene. The CDR3 is 15 residues long. CDR3 loop: CASRTDRAGANVLTF. In nucleotides, the CDR3 is TGTGCCAGCAGGACAGACAGGGCGGGGGCCAACGTCCTGACTTTC.

V is TRBV4-3 and J is TRBJ2-4; D is ambiguous. Germline V gives CDR1 LGHNA, CDR2 YSLEER. There are 11 residues in the CDR3. Trimming took off 3 bases at V and 5 bases at J, with 2 bases between the two ends. CDR3 nucleotide sequence: TGCGCCAGCAGCCACGAAAACATTCAGTACTTC. Protein product: CASSHENIQYF.

CDR3 loop: CASSFSDRNTEAFF. CDR3 nucleotide sequence: TGTGCCAGCAGCTTCTCGGACAGGAACACTGAAGCTTTCTTT. This chain joins TRBV7-9 and TRBJ1-1; D perhaps matches TRBD1 (6 bases). Trimming removed 3 bases at V and 1 base at J, with 9 bases between. The germline V gene has CDR1 SEHNR and CDR2 FQNEAQ (reference sequence). The CDR3 runs to 14 residues.

V and J are TRBV18 and TRBJ2-7; 12 nucleotides line up with TRBD1. Trimming took 2 bases from V and 2 from J; bases not matched to a gene: 1. Per germline, CDR1 KGHSH and CDR2 LQKENI. The CDR3 sequence is 15 residues long. CDR3 DNA: TGTGCCAGCTCACCAGGGACAGGGGGCGCCTACGAGCAGTACTTC. It translates to CASSPGTGGAYEQYF.

This chain links TRBV7-9 with TRBJ1-1; maybe TRBD1 (5 bases). V dropped 0 bases and J dropped 5 bases, with 10 bases sitting between them. Germline CDR1 reads SEHNR; CDR2 reads FQNEAQ (reference sequence). The CDR3 sequence is 14 residues long. This CDR3 reads CASSLAMGQTEAFF. Written as DNA, the CDR3 is TGTGCCAGCAGCTTAGCGATGGGGCAGACTGAAGCTTTCTTT.

The chain is built from TRBV5-8 and TRBJ2-2, with a tentative D call TRBD2 (5 bases). The length of the CDR3 is 16 residues. Germline-derived CDR1 and CDR2 are SGHTS and YDEGEE. The V end lost 0 bases, the J end lost 6 bases, and 15 bases lay between the germline ends. CDR3 amino acids: CASSLGEGPSSGELFF. The DNA for the CDR3 is TGTGCCAGCAGCTTGGGAGAGGGTCCCTCCTCCGGGGAGCTGTTTTTT. Filled out from reference TRBV5-8 and TRBJ2-2, the complete variable domain reads EAGVTQSPTHLIKTRGQQATLRCSPISGHTSVYWYQQALGLGLQFLLWYDEGEERNRGNFPPRFSGRQFPNYSSELNVNALELEDSALYLCASSLGEGPSSGELFFGEGSRLTVL.

This chain joins TRBV9 and TRBJ2-1, with TRBD1 as a possible D gene (6 bases). The CDR3 is made up of 16 amino acids. Trimming removed 0 bases at V and 9 bases at J, with 19 bases between. Germline-derived CDR1 and CDR2 are SGDLS and YYNGEE. As DNA, the CDR3 is TGTGCCAGCAGCGTAGCGCCGGCAGGGGCTTCTGGTGAGCAGTTCTTC. It is translated as CASSVAPAGASGEQFF.

The V gene is TRBV9, the J gene TRBJ1-1, with no clear D. V shed 0 bases and J shed 3 bases, with 9 bases lying between them. The CDR3 spans 14 residues. Germline V gene sequence: CDR1 SGDLS, CDR2 YYNGEE. DNA of the CDR3: TGTGCCAGCAGCGTAGGACCTCAGGACACTGAAGCTTTCTTT. The encoded protein is CASSVGPQDTEAFF.

The CDR3 DNA follows: TGCGCCAGCAGCCTACTAGCGGGAGGGGTCAATGAGCAGTTCTTC. Amino acids: CASSLLAGGVNEQFF. The J gene is TRBJ2-1, the V gene TRBV5-1, with TRBD2 identical over 13 bases. CDR3 length equals 15 residues. Germline CDR1 is SGHRS and CDR2 is YFSETQ. The V and J ends lost 4 bases and 6 bases, in that order; junction bases with no gene match: 4.

This clone has a handful of counts. V usage is TRBV2 and J usage is TRBJ2-7; D possibly corresponds to TRBD1 (6 bases). Germline-derived CDR1 and CDR2 are SNHLY and FYNNEI. The CDR3 is 12 residues long. Deletions cut 6 bases from V and 3 bases from J, with 9 bases between. CDR3 in amino acids: CASRRDNYEQYF. Here the CDR3 DNA reads TGTGCCAGCAGGAGGGACAACTACGAGCAGTACTTC.

The chain couples TRBV5-1 to TRBJ2-7; 9 bases map to TRBD1. Germline assignment: CDR1 SGHRS and CDR2 YFSETQ. The CDR3 extends over 14 amino acids. Trimming at V came to 5 bases and at J to 0 bases, leaving 3 bases not matched to a gene. This CDR3 is CASSWDRASYEQYF. The CDR3, as DNA: TGCGCCAGCAGTTGGGACAGGGCCTCCTACGAGCAGTACTTC.

The CDR3 DNA is TGCGCCAGCAGCCAAGATGAGGGAGGGCCCTACAATGAGCAGTTCTTC. Translation: CASSQDEGGPYNEQFF. The J gene is TRBJ2-1, the V gene TRBV4-1; 7 bases agree with TRBD2. This CDR3 region has 16 residues. Germline CDR1 is MGHRA and CDR2 is YSYEKL. With V trimmed by 0 bases and J by 2 bases, 4 bases remained unmatched.

The gene calls are TRBV6-6 and TRBJ1-2; D not certain. This CDR3 comprises 13 residues. V was clipped by 6 bases and J by 0 bases, with 8 bases between them. In germline, CDR1 is MNHNY, CDR2 SVGAGI (reference sequence). DNA of the CDR3: TGTGCCAGCAGGGTCGTAGCTAACTATGGCTACACCTTC. It specifies CASRVVANYGYTF.

This chain's CDR3 is CASSYGTRYGYTF. DNA for the CDR3: TGTGCCAGCAGTTACGGGACAAGATATGGCTACACCTTC. This chain connects TRBV6-2 or TRBV6-3 to TRBJ1-2, with D perhaps TRBD1 (6 bases). The germline V gene has CDR1 MNHEY and CDR2 SVGEGT. This CDR3 has 13 residues. Trimming took off 2 bases at V and 5 bases at J, with 9 bases between the two ends.

The chain combines TRBV24-1 with TRBJ1-2, with D unresolved. V lost 1 base and J 4 bases, leaving 9 bases between the germline ends. Looked up from germline, CDR1 is KGHDR and CDR2 is SFDVKD. The CDR3 consists of 14 residues. CDR3 bases: TGTGCCACCAGTGATTTAGAGGGAAGCTATGGCTACACCTTC. Its translation is CATSDLEGSYGYTF.

The chain carries TRBV10-3 and TRBJ2-1; no clear D. Germline loops: CDR1 ENHRY, CDR2 SYGVKD. The CDR3 loop spans 13 amino acids. The ends were cut back, 4 bases at V and 0 bases at J, with 4 bases in the middle. DNA of the CDR3: TGTGCCATCAGTGCTAGCTCCTACAATGAGCAGTTCTTC. The encoded protein is CAISASSYNEQFF.

The J gene is TRBJ2-5, the V gene TRBV7-9; no firm D call. CDR1 and CDR2 (germline): SEHNR, FQNEAQ (reference sequence). Trimming removed 2 bases at V and 4 bases at J, with 11 bases between. The CDR3 length is 14 residues. CDR3 in DNA: TGTGCCAGCAGCTTACCCCGGGTGCCAGAGACCCAGTACTTC. Protein product: CASSLPRVPETQYF. Filled out from reference TRBV7-9 and TRBJ2-5, the complete variable domain reads DTGVSQNPRHKITKRGQNVTFRCDPISEHNRLYWYRQTLGQGPEFLTYFQNEAQLEKSRLLSDRFSAERPKGSFSTLEIQRTEQGDSAMYLCASSLPRVPETQYFGPGTRLLVL.

The rearrangement uses TRBV9 and TRBJ1-5; D ambiguous. Germline lookup yields CDR1 SGDLS and CDR2 YYNGEE. This CDR3 has 15 residues. Trimming left V 2 bases short and J 4 bases short, with 13 bases between. In nucleotides, the CDR3 is TGTGCCAGCAGCGTGGACTCGCTCCCGAATCAGCCCCAGCATTTT. Amino acids: CASSVDSLPNQPQHF.

The chain uses TRBV27 and TRBJ2-3, with TRBD2 identical over 9 bases. Germline V gives CDR1 MNHEY, CDR2 SMNVEV (reference sequence). This CDR3 has 15 residues. V was clipped by 3 bases and J by 1 base; unmatched bases: 2. The CDR3 loop reads CASSFLAGGTDTQYF. The DNA for the CDR3 is TGTGCCAGCAGTTTTTTAGCGGGGGGCACAGATACGCAGTATTTT.

As regards this clone: Mismatch with germline at one junction end may stem from a read error. The rearrangement links TRBV7-9 to TRBJ2-7, with 9 bases lining up with TRBD2. CDR3 length equals 16 residues. Germline CDR1 reads SEHNR; CDR2 reads FQNEAQ (reference sequence). CDR3 coding DNA: TGTGCCAGCAGCCGCGGGATAGCGGGAGACTCCCACGAGCAGTACTTC. Translation: CASSRGIAGDSHEQYF.

The rearrangement uses TRBV7-9 and TRBJ2-7; TRBD2 matches at 8 bases. Germline-derived CDR1 and CDR2 are SEHNR and FQNEAQ (reference sequence). The junction had 5 bases not matched to a gene; V was cut back by 5 bases and J by 2 bases. This CDR3 has 14 residues. The CDR3 nucleotides read TGTGCCAGCAGCCTTACTAGCGGCGCCTACGAGCAGTACTTC. The encoded protein is CASSLTSGAYEQYF.

The chain couples TRBV24-1 to TRBJ2-3; D unresolved. The V end lost 3 bases, the J end lost 9 bases, and 9 bases lay between the germline ends. CDR1 and CDR2 from the germline V gene are KGHDR and SFDVKD. The CDR3 is 12 residues long. The CDR3 reads CATSDAGATQYF. CDR3 nucleotide sequence: TGTGCCACCAGTGATGCCGGTGCGACGCAGTATTTT.

The rearrangement joins TRBV10-3 to TRBJ2-2; weak D call: TRBD2 (5 bases). The CDR3 contains 15 residues. The germline V gene has CDR1 ENHRY and CDR2 SYGVKD. V shed 0 bases and J shed 2 bases, with 7 bases lying between them. The CDR3 loop is CAISESRGNTGELFF. The DNA for the CDR3 is TGTGCCATCAGTGAGTCCCGGGGAAACACCGGGGAGCTGTTTTTT.

The chain couples TRBV27 to TRBJ1-2, with D possibly TRBD1 on 5 matching bases. The CDR3 consists of 14 residues. Germline CDR1 reads MNHEY; CDR2 reads SMNVEV (reference sequence). Trimming cost V 2 bases and J 3 bases, with 10 bases left between them. CDR3 amino acids: CASSLSPGYYGYTF. The CDR3 coding sequence is TGTGCCAGCAGTTTAAGTCCAGGGTACTATGGCTACACCTTC.

This clone showed up just once. The rearrangement joins TRBV15 to TRBJ2-3, with D hard to call. V lost 7 bases and J lost 2, with 7 bases in between. The CDR3 runs to 12 residues. Germline V gives CDR1 LNHNV, CDR2 YYDKDF (reference sequence). CDR3 residues: CATTGDTDTQYF. CDR3 DNA sequence: TGTGCCACCACCGGTGACACAGATACGCAGTATTTT. The full variable domain, with the rest looked up from reference TRBV15 and TRBJ2-3, is DAMVIQNPRYQVTQFGKPVTLSCSQTLNHNVMYWYQQKSSQAPKLLFHYYDKDFNNEADTPDNFQSRRPNTSFCFLDIRSPGLGDTAMYLCATTGDTDTQYFGPGTRLTVL.